A selection of T cell receptor beta chains follows, all from one sample in a study of OX40 agonist ivuxolimab in advanced cancers. The method was immunoSEQ multiplex PCR; TCRdb's version includes in-frame clones alone and lacks a portion of them. This sample has approximately 99,000 clones, with less than 95% found just once. This material consisted of CD4+ or CD8+ T cells sorted from blood, taken in a trial of the OX40 agonist ivuxolimab. All receptors derive from an adult with an advanced solid tumor such as melanoma, head and neck, liver or kidney cancer. The CDR3 runs from the conserved cysteine through the conserved F or W. The D gene is left open where the match is weak. Rows may omit the clone size; those that give it use once, few, many or a size class.

V: TRBV7-9; J: TRBJ2-5; size: .; D: .; CDR3: CASSFGSEETQYF; DNA: TGTGCCAGCAGCTTTGGCTCCGAAGAGACCCAGTACTTC
V: TRBV29-1; J: TRBJ2-5; size: .; D: TRBD1; CDR3: CSVGDRLYETQYF; DNA: TGCAGCGTTGGGGACAGGCTTTATGAGACCCAGTACTTC
V: TRBV18; J: TRBJ2-6; size: few; D: .; CDR3: CASSALSGANVLTF; DNA: TGTGCCAGCTCAGCCCTCTCTGGGGCCAACGTCCTGACTTTC
V: TRBV6-1; J: TRBJ1-1; size: once; D: .; CDR3: CAESSGDGNTEAFF; DNA: TGTGCCGAAAGTTCGGGGGACGGGAACACTGAAGCTTTCTTT
V: TRBV5-4; J: TRBJ2-3; size: .; D: TRBD2; CDR3: CASSVDRTSGTDTQYF; DNA: TGTGCCAGCAGCGTAGACAGGACTAGCGGCACAGATACGCAGTATTTT
V: TRBV30; J: TRBJ2-7; size: .; D: TRBD2; CDR3: CAWTGGSYEQYF; DNA: TGTGCCTGGACCGGGGGGTCGTACGAGCAGTACTTC
V: TRBV4-2; J: TRBJ1-2; size: .; D: TRBD1; CDR3: CASSQETGGDYGYTF; DNA: TGTGCCAGCAGCCAAGAGACAGGGGGTGACTATGGCTACACCTTC
V: TRBV2; J: TRBJ1-4; size: .; D: TRBD1; CDR3: CASTPVGRGRLLNEKLFF; DNA: TGTGCCAGCACCCCGGTGGGCAGGGGGCGCCTATTAAATGAAAAACTGTTTTTT
V: TRBV6-1; J: TRBJ2-3; size: .; D: TRBD1; CDR3: CASSKGQGATDTQYF; DNA: TGTGCCAGCAGTAAGGGACAGGGTGCCACAGATACGCAGTATTTT
V: TRBV18; J: TRBJ2-1; size: .; D: TRBD2; CDR3: CASSPGSGRVREQFF; DNA: TGTGCCAGCTCCCCCGGTAGCGGGAGGGTCAGAGAGCAGTTCTTC
V: TRBV27; J: TRBJ2-1; size: .; D: .; CDR3: CASSLRGSEQFF; DNA: TGTGCCAGCAGTCTTAGGGGGAGTGAGCAGTTCTTC
V: TRBV7-2; J: TRBJ2-3; size: .; D: TRBD2; CDR3: CASSFGLAGGRINPDTQYF; DNA: TGTGCCAGCAGCTTCGGACTAGCGGGAGGTAGAATTAACCCGGATACGCAGTATTTT
V: TRBV19; J: TRBJ1-2; size: .; D: .; CDR3: CASSSTGTFNYGYTF; DNA: TGTGCCAGTAGTAGTACAGGGACATTTAACTATGGCTACACCTTC
V: TRBV5-8; J: TRBJ1-6; size: .; D: .; CDR3: CASSLAGGPNSPLHF; DNA: TGTGCCAGCAGCTTGGCCGGGGGCCCTAATTCACCCCTCCACTTT
V: TRBV10-3; J: TRBJ2-1; size: .; D: TRBD2; CDR3: CAIGLAGANEQFF; DNA: TGTGCCATCGGACTAGCGGGGGCAAATGAGCAGTTCTTC
V: TRBV5-6; J: TRBJ2-2; size: .; D: TRBD2; CDR3: CASTPGSSGPLGTGELFF; DNA: TGTGCCAGCACCCCCGGTTCTAGCGGGCCTCTGGGGACCGGGGAGCTGTTTTTT
V: TRBV2; J: TRBJ1-2; size: .; D: .; CDR3: CASSGGIYGYTF; DNA: TGTGCCAGCAGTGGGGGAATCTATGGCTACACCTTC
V: TRBV2; J: TRBJ1-1; size: .; D: .; CDR3: CATTGPAPGDGTEAFF; DNA: TGTGCCACGACGGGACCCGCTCCAGGGGACGGCACTGAAGCTTTCTTT
V: TRBV29-1; J: TRBJ1-2; size: .; D: .; CDR3: CSVDFIQGNGYTF; DNA: TGCAGCGTTGACTTTATACAGGGCAATGGCTACACCTTC
V: TRBV19; J: TRBJ2-1; size: .; D: TRBD1; CDR3: CASSPTGAVDNEQFF; DNA: TGTGCCAGTAGCCCAACAGGGGCTGTGGACAATGAGCAGTTCTTC
V: TRBV2; J: TRBJ2-6; size: .; D: .; CDR3: CASRDRPVAGANVLTF; DNA: TGTGCCAGCAGAGACCGGCCAGTCGCTGGGGCCAACGTCCTGACTTTC
V: TRBV19; J: TRBJ2-7; size: few; D: TRBD2; CDR3: CASRGGNEQYF; DNA: TGTGCCAGTAGGGGGGGGAACGAGCAGTACTTC
V: TRBV30; J: TRBJ2-3; size: .; D: TRBD2; CDR3: CAWSSSGGFSDTQYF; DNA: TGTGCCTGGAGTTCTAGCGGGGGGTTTTCAGATACGCAGTATTTT
V: TRBV2; J: TRBJ2-3; size: .; D: TRBD2; CDR3: CASSEGLGFTDTQYF; DNA: TGTGCCAGCAGTGAGGGACTAGGTTTCACAGATACGCAGTATTTT
V: TRBV19; J: TRBJ2-7; size: .; D: TRBD1; CDR3: CASSIVGTGIVEQYF; DNA: TGTGCCAGTAGTATAGTCGGGACAGGTATCGTCGAGCAGTACTTC
V: TRBV7-2; J: TRBJ2-7; size: .; D: TRBD1; CDR3: CASSLLTGASVITYEQYF; DNA: TGTGCCAGCAGCTTACTGACAGGGGCCAGCGTAATCACCTACGAGCAGTACTTC
V: TRBV11-2; J: TRBJ2-3; size: .; D: TRBD2; CDR3: CASSRRRLAGGGTDTQYF; DNA: TGTGCCAGCAGCCGCCGCCGACTAGCGGGGGGCGGCACAGATACGCAGTATTTT